Described below is a single T cell receptor (beta chain) sequence and its context. Only in-frame clones appear in the TCRdb table, and some are missing; sequencing was by immunoSEQ multiplex PCR. The sample comprises around 270,000 clones, roughly 89% of which are singletons, and around 0.8% rests with the top ten. The sample belongs to a study of blood T cell repertoires in COVID-19. Germline V gene data show CDR1 as KGHDR and CDR2 as SFDVKD. CDR3 length equals 15 residues. V lost 7 bases, J lost 1 base, and 3 bases stayed unmatched. The rearrangement uses TRBV24-1 and TRBJ2-2, with 9 bases identical to TRBD1. The sequenced sample was peripheral blood. This clonotype originated in a man aged 30 to 45 with acute or convalescent COVID-19. The CDR3 DNA reads as TGTGCCACCAGCACGGGACAGGGGAACACCGGGGAGCTGTTTTTT. Protein sequence: CATSTGQGNTGELFF.